These 26 T cell receptor beta chains share one sample of origin, sequenced in a study of CD8 T cells in Susac syndrome. RNA was extracted with the RNeasy kit, and a quantity of about 0.45 to 1 ug was reverse transcribed using random hexamers. TCRdb recomputed calls from the immunoSEQ multiplex PCR reads with MiXCR, one row per CDR3 protein. The sample includes 250,000 to 350,000 distinct CDR3 sequences, 90% to 95% seen only once; the top ten take more than 0.06%. Sequenced: CD4+ T cells from PBMCs. The receptors were gathered from a human donor with multiple sclerosis.

The chain is built from TRBV30 and TRBJ2-1, with 9 positions matching TRBD1. This CDR3 has 20 residues. CDR1 GTSNPN and CDR2 SVGIG come from the germline V gene (reference sequence). The J segment lost 5 bases and the V segment lost 0 bases, leaving 20 bases of the junction unmatched. The CDR3 DNA reads as TGTGCCTGGAGTGTAATTTTCGGGACAGGGAGAACAACTCGCAACAATGAGCAGTTCTTC. This translates into CAWSVIFGTGRTTRNNEQFF.

The chain employs TRBV7-9 and TRBJ2-2, with 10 bases matching TRBD2. Looked up from germline, CDR1 is SEHNR and CDR2 is FQNEAQ (reference sequence). Trimming cost V 7 bases and J 5 bases; bases outside gene matches: 4. The CDR3 is made up of 14 amino acids. CDR3 DNA sequence: TGTGCCAGCAAGCTAGCGGGAGATACCGGGGAGCTGTTTTTT. Translated, it gives CASKLAGDTGELFF.

This rearrangement joins TRBV6-4 to TRBJ2-3; the match to TRBD2 covers 12 bases. CDR1 is MRHNA and CDR2 is SNTAGT in the germline V gene. The V segment lost 3 bases and the J segment 0 bases; nucleotides outside the gene matches: 10. The CDR3 spans 19 residues. As DNA, the CDR3 is TGTGCCAGCAGTGAATTTCCGGGACTAGCGGGTTCTAGCACAGATACGCAGTATTTT. Translating it yields CASSEFPGLAGSSTDTQYF.

V gene TRBV29-1 combines with J gene TRBJ1-1, with 7 bases matching TRBD1. The CDR3 covers 13 residues. Germline CDR1 and CDR2: SQVTM and ANQGSEA. V lost 6 bases and J lost 2; bases outside the gene matches: 6. Written as DNA, the CDR3 is TGCAGCGTCCGAGCAGGGGGTAACACTGAAGCTTTCTTT. This sequence encodes CSVRAGGNTEAFF.

This sequence joins TRBV2 and TRBJ1-6; D call uncertain. Germline values: CDR1 SNHLY, CDR2 FYNNEI. The CDR3 is 13 residues long. V was trimmed by 7 bases and J by 8 bases, leaving 12 bases between them. This CDR3 is CASTRGQDSPLHF. The CDR3 DNA sequence: TGTGCCAGCACTCGCGGGCAGGATTCACCCCTCCACTTT.

This clonotype was recorded a few times. The chain is built from TRBV7-2 and TRBJ1-1; D is unclear. Germline V lookup: CDR1 SGHTA, CDR2 FQGNSA. The CDR3 spans 14 residues. The V and J ends lost 5 bases and 1 base respectively, with 11 bases between them. The DNA of the CDR3 is TGTGCCAGCAGCCCTCGGCGGGGGAACACTGAAGCTTTCTTT. This gives the protein CASSPRRGNTEAFF. Complete variable domain (other parts from reference TRBV7-2 and TRBJ1-1): GAGVSQSPSNKVTEKGKDVELRCDPISGHTALYWYRQSLGQGLEFLIYFQGNSAPDKSGLPSDRFSAERTGGSVSTLTIQRTQQEDSAVYLCASSPRRGNTEAFFGQGTRLTVV.

The chain couples TRBV5-6 to TRBJ2-7; D possibly corresponds to TRBD2 (5 bases). The CDR3 is 16 residues long. The ends were cut back, 0 bases at V and 1 base at J, with 14 bases in the middle. Germline loops: CDR1 SGHDT, CDR2 YYEEEE. CDR3 DNA: TGTGCCAGCAGCTTGGGGTACGAGCGGAGTTCCTACGAGCAGTACTTC. Amino acids: CASSLGYERSSYEQYF.

This clonotype has just a few counts. V usage is TRBV3-1 and J usage is TRBJ2-7; no firm D call. This CDR3 spans 13 amino acids. From germline, CDR1 is LGHDT and CDR2 YNNKEL (reference sequence). Trimming took 4 bases from V and 2 from J, leaving 9 bases between them. The CDR3 sequence: CASSLGQTYEQYF. The CDR3, as DNA: TGTGCCAGCAGCCTAGGGCAGACCTACGAGCAGTACTTC.

This chain joins TRBV30 and TRBJ1-4; D is possibly TRBD1 (5 bases). V lost 2 bases, J lost 8 bases, and 18 bases lay in between. Looked up from germline, CDR1 is GTSNPN and CDR2 is SVGIG (reference sequence). CDR3 length: 15 amino acids. In DNA, the CDR3 is TGTGCCTGGAGTCGTACATCGGGGCTAGGGGAAAAACTGTTTTTT. Its protein is CAWSRTSGLGEKLFF.

This clonotype has a single count. The chain recombines TRBV3-1 with TRBJ2-4; tentative D call: TRBD1 (6 bases). Germline CDR1 LGHDT, CDR2 YNNKEL (reference sequence). V was cut by 1 base and J by 15 bases, with 19 bases left in between. The CDR3 is 14 amino acids. This CDR3 reads CASSQGQGTVLRYF. Here the CDR3 DNA reads TGTGCCAGCAGCCAAGGGCAGGGGACCGTATTGCGGTACTTC.

This clonotype was found a few times. The chain employs TRBV5-4 and TRBJ2-7, with D perhaps matching TRBD2 (6 bases). Per germline, CDR1 SGHNT and CDR2 YYREEE (reference sequence). The CDR3 spans 15 residues. Between the trimmed V and J ends, which lost 4 bases and 6 bases, there was a span of 20 bases. The CDR3 loop is CASSPPEGRVTEQYF. The CDR3 DNA reads TGTGCCAGCAGCCCGCCGGAGGGTAGGGTCACCGAGCAGTACTTC.

The gene calls are TRBV7-3 and TRBJ2-5; 8 positions match TRBD2. The germline V gene has CDR1 SGHTA and CDR2 FQGTGA. Trimming cost V 5 bases and J 4 bases; bases outside gene matches: 9. The CDR3 has 15 amino acids. Written as DNA, the CDR3 is TGTGCCAGCAGCCCCGGGGGGGCCTTAGCAGAGACCCAGTACTTC. Amino acid sequence: CASSPGGALAETQYF.

J is TRBJ1-5 and V is TRBV6-2 or TRBV6-3, with 9 bases lining up with TRBD1. The CDR3 has 17 residues. V lost 2 bases to trimming and J lost 3 bases; unmatched junction nucleotides: 8. CDR1 is MNHEY, CDR2 SVGEGT, per germline. The CDR3 coding sequence is TGTGCCAGCAGTTACCTTCCGGGACAGGGCAACAATCAGCCCCAGCATTTT. This gives the protein CASSYLPGQGNNQPQHF.

The gene calls are TRBV19 and TRBJ1-1, with TRBD1 matching over 7 bases. V dropped 5 bases and J dropped 5; count of bases not matched to a gene: 11. This CDR3 comprises 15 residues. The germline V gene has CDR1 LNHDA and CDR2 SQIVND (reference sequence). CDR3 sequence (DNA): TGTGCCAGTAGTGTCACAGGGGTCGGGGATACTGAAGCTTTCTTT. This gives the protein CASSVTGVGDTEAFF.

The rearrangement links TRBV9 to TRBJ2-1; TRBD1 might be the D (6 bases). The CDR3 sequence is 15 residues long. Germline-derived CDR1 and CDR2 are SGDLS and YYNGEE. V was cut by 0 bases and J by 5 bases, with 12 bases left in between. The CDR3 coding sequence is TGTGCCAGCAGCGTAGGGCTAGGACAGAACAATGAGCAGTTCTTC. This translates into CASSVGLGQNNEQFF.

V and J are TRBV4-1 and TRBJ2-1, with 7 bases fitting TRBD1. CDR3 length equals 15 residues. The V gene's germline CDR1 is MGHRA and CDR2 YSYEKL. Losses at the gene ends were 3 bases for V and 6 bases for J; bases not matched to a gene: 8. CDR3 sequence reads: CASSHPAKGANEQFF. The CDR3 DNA sequence: TGCGCCAGCAGCCATCCCGCAAAGGGGGCCAATGAGCAGTTCTTC.

A few counts support this clonotype. J is TRBJ2-5 and V is TRBV12-3 or TRBV12-4, with D possibly matching TRBD2 (5 bases). The CDR3 contains 13 residues. Trimming removed 3 bases at V and 2 bases at J, with 7 bases between. The CDR3 sequence is CASSLSGQETQYF. In nucleotides, the CDR3 is TGTGCCAGCAGTTTGTCGGGGCAAGAGACCCAGTACTTC.

The chain links TRBV11-3 to TRBJ2-2; D is undetermined. The CDR3 consists of 13 residues. Germline V gene sequence: CDR1 SGHNT, CDR2 YENEEA. V lost 2 bases, J lost 0 bases, and 1 base lay in between. CDR3 coding DNA: TGTGCCAGCAGCTTACCGAACACCGGGGAGCTGTTTTTT. It codes for CASSLPNTGELFF.

The rearrangement joins TRBV12-3 or TRBV12-4 to TRBJ2-3; perhaps TRBD2 as D (6 bases). The CDR3 contains 13 residues. The V end was cut by 3 bases, the J end by 6 bases, with 10 bases between. The CDR3 region has the DNA TGTGCCAGCAGTTTCCAAGCGGGCGATACGCAGTATTTT. Residues: CASSFQAGDTQYF.

The table lists this clonotype with a count of one. The genes are TRBV7-2 and TRBJ2-6; unclear D gene. This CDR3 region has 15 residues. V lost 1 base, J lost 4 bases, and 8 bases lay in between. Germline V CDR1 and CDR2: SGHTA, FQGNSA. Written as DNA, the CDR3 is TGTGCCAGCAGCTTAGAGGCGCGAGGGGCCAACGTCCTGACTTTC. It encodes CASSLEARGANVLTF.

The chain uses TRBV9 and TRBJ1-6; the match to TRBD1 covers 8 bases. The CDR3 has 15 residues. With V trimmed by 4 bases and J by 7 bases, 7 bases remained unmatched. Germline assignment: CDR1 SGDLS and CDR2 YYNGEE. As DNA, the CDR3 is TGTGCCAGCAGCTCCCAGGGGGCGATCAATTCACCCCTCCACTTT. Translated, it gives CASSSQGAINSPLHF.

A single count supports this clonotype. The chain links TRBV20-1 to TRBJ2-7, with D possibly being TRBD2 (5 bases). Per the germline V gene, CDR1 is DFQATT and CDR2 is SNEGSKA (reference sequence). V shed 0 bases and J shed 0 bases, with 15 bases lying between them. This CDR3 is built from 16 residues. The CDR3 DNA reads TGCAGTGCTAGAGATATGGAGGCGGCGGTCTCCTACGAGCAGTACTTC. It codes for CSARDMEAAVSYEQYF.

The V call is TRBV15, the J call TRBJ2-7; TRBD1 might be the D (5 bases). The CDR3 spans 16 residues. Trimming left V 0 bases short and J 4 bases short, with 16 bases between. Germline CDR1 LNHNV, CDR2 YYDKDF (reference sequence). The CDR3 here is CATSRDPRAGYYEQYF. The CDR3 DNA sequence: TGTGCCACCAGCAGAGATCCCCGGGCAGGGTATTACGAGCAGTACTTC.

V usage is TRBV18 and J usage is TRBJ2-3; no reliable D call. Germline V gene data show CDR1 as KGHSH and CDR2 as LQKENI. V shed 6 bases and J shed 2 bases, with 12 bases lying between them. The CDR3 length is 14 residues. Written as DNA, the CDR3 is TGTGCCAGCTCGCCCTTACAAGCCACAGATACGCAGTATTTT. Translating gives CASSPLQATDTQYF.

The chain has TRBV15 and TRBJ1-3; no clear D. Trimming took off 6 bases at V and 1 base at J, with 13 bases between the two ends. Germline CDR1 reads LNHNV; CDR2 reads YYDKDF (reference sequence). The CDR3 is made up of 15 amino acids. CDR3 protein: CATSTNSPSGNTIYF. The CDR3 DNA reads TGTGCCACCAGTACGAACAGCCCATCTGGAAACACCATATATTTT. Full variable domain (outside the CDR3, taken from reference TRBV15 and TRBJ1-3): DAMVIQNPRYQVTQFGKPVTLSCSQTLNHNVMYWYQQKSSQAPKLLFHYYDKDFNNEADTPDNFQSRRPNTSFCFLDIRSPGLGDTAMYLCATSTNSPSGNTIYFGEGSWLTVV.

The genes are TRBV5-1 and TRBJ2-5, with TRBD1 identical over 8 bases. J was trimmed by 1 base and V by 4 bases; bases with no gene match: 9. Per the germline V gene, CDR1 is SGHRS and CDR2 is YFSETQ. This CDR3 spans 16 amino acids. In DNA, the CDR3 is TGCGCCAGCAGCATAGGGACAGGAGAACTCCAAGAGACCCAGTACTTC. As protein: CASSIGTGELQETQYF.